This passage covers 18 T cell receptor beta chains from one sample sequenced in a study of cytomegalovirus exposure and HLA in healthy donors. 60 Vbeta and 13 Jbeta primers were used in PCR. Assay: immunoSEQ multiplex PCR; the TCRdb copy retains only in-frame clones and omits some. In the table there are 130,000 or so clones, around four fifths of which are singletons. The specimen sequenced was PBMCs. The receptor source for this set is a man aged 40-55 years in good health and CMV-seronegative.

This chain connects TRBV9 to TRBJ1-1; 12 bases map to TRBD1. V lost 3 bases and J lost 0; bases outside the gene matches: 3. This CDR3 spans 16 amino acids. Per germline, CDR1 SGDLS and CDR2 YYNGEE. The CDR3: CASSEGTGGLNTEAFF. The CDR3 nucleotides are TGTGCCAGCAGCGAGGGGACAGGGGGCCTGAACACTGAAGCTTTCTTT.

The DNA for the CDR3 is TGTGCCAGCTCACCACCCCCAGGCAATCAGCCCCAGCATTTT. Its translation is CASSPPPGNQPQHF. V and J are TRBV18 and TRBJ1-5; D is unresolved. The CDR3 spans 14 residues. Trimming stripped 0 bases from V and 2 bases from J, with 5 bases between. Germline CDR1 reads KGHSH; CDR2 reads LQKENI.

This clone occurred a few times. The chain carries TRBV5-8 and TRBJ1-1; 8 nucleotides match TRBD1. Trimming cost V 4 bases and J 3 bases; bases outside gene matches: 8. Germline values: CDR1 SGHTS, CDR2 YDEGEE. The CDR3 loop spans 15 amino acids. This CDR3 is CASSRRTGWDTEAFF. As DNA, the CDR3 is TGTGCCAGCAGCCGACGGACAGGGTGGGACACTGAAGCTTTCTTT. Full variable domain (remainder filled in from reference TRBV5-8 and TRBJ1-1): EAGVTQSPTHLIKTRGQQATLRCSPISGHTSVYWYQQALGLGLQFLLWYDEGEERNRGNFPPRFSGRQFPNYSSELNVNALELEDSALYLCASSRRTGWDTEAFFGQGTRLTVV.

Note on this clone: Germline and junction disagree at one end, which may indicate a read error. The genes are TRBV7-2 and TRBJ2-5; TRBD1 matches 9 bases. There are 17 residues in the CDR3. Germline V gives CDR1 SGHTA, CDR2 FQGNSA. This CDR3 is CASSQGVITGGGEIQYF. The DNA for the CDR3 is TGTGCCAGCAGCCAGGGCGTTATCACAGGGGGCGGGGAGATCCAGTACTTC.

Here the CDR3 DNA reads TGTGCCAGTGCTACAGGGTCTGGGGCAGATACGCAGTATTTT. This translates into CASATGSGADTQYF. The gene calls are TRBV19 and TRBJ2-3, with TRBD1 as a possible D gene (6 bases). CDR3 size: 14 residues. The V gene lost 8 bases and the J gene lost 4 bases, with 16 bases spanning the gap. The germline V gene encodes CDR1 LNHDA and CDR2 SQIVND (reference sequence).

This rearrangement joins TRBV19 to TRBJ2-2, with unresolved D. The CDR3 contains 12 residues. Germline assignment: CDR1 LNHDA and CDR2 SQIVND (reference sequence). The V end was cut by 4 bases, the J end by 6 bases, with 6 bases between. The CDR3 region is CASSKHPGELFF. The CDR3 DNA is TGTGCCAGTAGTAAGCACCCCGGGGAGCTGTTTTTT.

This clone was detected a few times. One end of the junction is discordant with germline, which a read error may explain. The chain carries TRBV7-9 and TRBJ2-7; 8 nucleotides align to TRBD2. Germline-derived CDR1 and CDR2 are SEHNR and FQNEAQ (reference sequence). CDR3 size: 16 residues. The chain's CDR3 is CSSSPAGGLAGDEQYF. CDR3 bases: TGTTCCAGCAGCCCAGCAGGAGGACTAGCCGGCGACGAGCAGTACTTC.

V usage is TRBV28 and J usage is TRBJ1-1, with a tentative D call TRBD1 (6 bases). Germline V CDR1 and CDR2: MDHEN, SYDVKM. Between the trimmed V and J ends, which lost 4 bases and 10 bases, there was a span of 13 bases. The CDR3 consists of 12 residues. Written as DNA, the CDR3 is TGTGCCAGCAGTTCCGGGACAACGAGAGCTTTCTTT. Protein product: CASSSGTTRAFF.

In this sample, this clone turned up a few times. The sample holds other DNA sequences that translate to the same CDR3. The chain couples TRBV5-1 to TRBJ2-5; D is ambiguous. Germline CDR1 SGHRS, CDR2 YFSETQ. This CDR3 contains 14 residues. The V gene lost 2 bases and the J gene lost 1 base, with 9 bases spanning the gap. In nucleotides, the CDR3 is TGCGCCAGCAGCTTCCCCGGTGCCCAAGAGACCCAGTACTTC. This sequence encodes CASSFPGAQETQYF.

This clone was seen just once. The genes are TRBV6-5 and TRBJ2-7; a weak D match, TRBD1 (5 bases). CDR1 MNHEY and CDR2 SVGAGI come from the germline V gene. Trimming shortened V by 5 bases and J by 6 bases, and 20 bases separated the two germline ends. The CDR3 spans 15 residues. CDR3 loop: CASSLRQQREPEQYF. CDR3 bases: TGTGCCAGCAGTCTACGACAGCAGAGAGAACCCGAGCAGTACTTC.

V usage is TRBV6-6 and J usage is TRBJ1-1, with 9 bases identical to TRBD1. V dropped 5 bases and J dropped 6; count of bases not matched to a gene: 4. CDR3 size: 13 residues. Germline CDR1 reads MNHNY; CDR2 reads SVGAGI (reference sequence). CDR3 sequence reads: CASSLRQGAEAFF. The DNA of the CDR3 is TGTGCCAGCAGTCTCCGACAGGGGGCTGAAGCTTTCTTT.

The chain links TRBV11-1 to TRBJ1-2; 8 positions agree with TRBD1. V trimming: 6 bases; J trimming: 2 bases; junction bases outside the gene matches: 5. Looked up from germline, CDR1 is SGHAT and CDR2 is FQDESV (reference sequence). The CDR3 has 14 amino acids. The CDR3 region has the DNA TGTGCCAGCAGTCCGGACAGGGTCAACTATGGCTACACCTTC. This gives the protein CASSPDRVNYGYTF.

This sequence joins TRBV29-1 and TRBJ2-3, with 9 bases aligning to TRBD2. The CDR3 has 13 amino acids. In germline, CDR1 is SQVTM, CDR2 ANQGSEA. V shed 4 bases and J 1 base; nucleotides not matched to a gene: 0. Written as DNA, the CDR3 is TGCAGCGTTGCTAGCGGGGGCACAGATACGCAGTATTTT. The encoded protein is CSVASGGTDTQYF.

The CDR3: CASSLASGQNSPLHF. The CDR3 DNA reads as TGTGCCAGCAGCTTAGCATCGGGACAGAATTCACCCCTCCACTTT. The rearrangement joins TRBV7-2 to TRBJ1-6; 7 bases map to TRBD1. Germline V CDR1 and CDR2: SGHTA, FQGNSA. This CDR3 has 15 amino acids. V lost 0 bases, J lost 7 bases, and 3 bases stayed unmatched.

The chain employs TRBV7-2 and TRBJ2-7; D is ambiguous. The germline V gene encodes CDR1 SGHTA and CDR2 FQGNSA. The CDR3 is made up of 14 amino acids. V was clipped by 1 base and J by 9 bases, with 16 bases between them. In DNA form, the CDR3 reads TGTGCCAGCAGCTTAGACTCCACTCTTCCACGGCAGTACTTC. Translation gives CASSLDSTLPRQYF.

This chain connects TRBV10-3 to TRBJ2-1; TRBD1 matches at 7 bases. Per the germline V gene, CDR1 is ENHRY and CDR2 is SYGVKD. V shed 2 bases and J 9 bases; nucleotides not matched to a gene: 7. There are 14 residues in the CDR3. CDR3 bases: TGTGCCATCAGTGAGCCGGGGACAGTAGGTGAGCAGTTCTTC. Its translation: CAISEPGTVGEQFF.

The chain couples TRBV2 to TRBJ2-5; the D gene is possibly TRBD1 (6 bases). With 7 bases removed from V and 5 bases from J, the gap between germline ends came to 14 bases. Germline V gene lookup returns CDR1 SNHLY and CDR2 FYNNEI. The CDR3 consists of 13 residues. CDR3 DNA: TGTGCCAGCAAAAGGGGGATTGGCGAGACCCAGTACTTC. Translated, it gives CASKRGIGETQYF.

The chain couples TRBV5-4 to TRBJ2-5, with 8 bases aligning to TRBD1. The V segment lost 4 bases and the J segment 5 bases; nucleotides outside the gene matches: 10. The germline CDR1 and CDR2 sequences are SGHNT and YYREEE (reference sequence). This CDR3 contains 15 residues. Here the CDR3 reads CASSRGQVGEETQYF. The DNA for the CDR3 is TGTGCCAGCAGCAGGGGACAGGTGGGGGAGGAGACCCAGTACTTC.